This T cell receptor beta chain was recovered during a study of CXCR3 chemokines and chemotherapy response in bladder cancer. MiXCR was run by TCRdb on the PCR reads, yielding one entry per CDR3 protein. This table has around 2,900 distinct CDR3 sequences, about 10% appearing once. This clonotype was found many times. The CDR3 is made up of 13 amino acids. Germline assignment: CDR1 SGDLS and CDR2 YYNGEE. The germline V and J ends were trimmed by 4 bases and 8 bases, with 15 bases remaining between them. This specimen was collected from a patient whose treatment included neoadjuvant chemotherapy. The source is a human donor with bladder cancer that responded to neoadjuvant chemotherapy. V is TRBV9 and J is TRBJ1-1, with D maybe TRBD1 (6 bases). The CDR3 spells CASSRDTRDEAFF. The CDR3, as DNA: TGTGCCAGCAGCAGGGACACCCGGGACGAAGCTTTCTTT. Full variable domain (rest looked up from reference TRBV9 and TRBJ1-1): DSGVTQTPKHLITATGQRVTLRCSPRSGDLSVYWYQQSLDQGLQFLIQYYNGEERAKGNILERFSAQQFPDLHSELNLSSLELGDSALYFCASSRDTRDEAFFGQGTRLTVV.